The entry below gives a single T cell receptor (beta chain) sequence along with its context. What it binds is unknown. Trimming took 7 bases from V and 1 from J, leaving 17 bases between them. The CDR3 extends over 16 amino acids. Germline CDR1 reads SQVTM; CDR2 reads ANQGSEA. TCRdb redid the calling of the 5' RACE reads with MiXCR, one entry per CDR3 protein. The sample lists approximately 600,000 distinct CDR3 sequences; roughly an eighth were seen once. The source of the sample is a study of T cells after yellow fever vaccination. Notes on the study in general: A small proportion of clonotypes was detected in both the CD4 and CD8 compartments. There was a possibility that FACS-sorted repertoires contained abundant clonotypes contaminating from the bulk population. The booster saw the reappearance of most primary-vaccination clones (about 95% CD4, roughly 87% CD8).

The sequence was obtained from a man under 40 who received the YFV17D yellow fever vaccine. The specimen comprised PBMCs, sampled on the day of the yellow fever booster vaccination. The genes are TRBV29-1 and TRBJ2-6; the D is unclear. The CDR3 reads CSAPRQENSGANVLTF. CDR3 nucleotides: TGCAGCGCCCCTCGGCAGGAGAATTCTGGGGCCAACGTCCTGACTTTC.